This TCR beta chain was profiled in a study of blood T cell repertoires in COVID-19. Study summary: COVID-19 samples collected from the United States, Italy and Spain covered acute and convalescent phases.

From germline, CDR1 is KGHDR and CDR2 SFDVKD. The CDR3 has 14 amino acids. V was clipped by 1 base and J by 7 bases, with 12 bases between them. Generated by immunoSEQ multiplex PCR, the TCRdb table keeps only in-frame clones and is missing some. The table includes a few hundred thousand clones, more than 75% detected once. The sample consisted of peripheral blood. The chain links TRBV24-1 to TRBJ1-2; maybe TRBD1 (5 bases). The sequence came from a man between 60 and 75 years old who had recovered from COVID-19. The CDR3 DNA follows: TGTGCCACCAGTGATTTCGGCAGGGATGCTGGCTACACCTTC. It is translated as CATSDFGRDAGYTF.